There are a few counts of the clone carrying this TCR beta chain. Its antigen remains unidentified. CD45RO-negative cells were positively selected for CCR7, leaving out terminally differentiated effector memory CD45RA+ cells. The CDR3 extends over 14 amino acids. From germline, CDR1 is LNHDA and CDR2 SQIVND (reference sequence). V was shortened by 3 bases and J by 8 bases, with 13 bases between the two germline ends. The entry originates in a study of shared clonotypes between healthy human individuals. Study information: Donors had three CD4 naive, three CD4 memory, two CD8 naive and one CD8 memory plate apiece.

Study conclusions and caveats: In contrast to clonotypes shared by all four donors, non-shared clonotypes had lower generation probabilities.

Deep level was the assay's run setting. The authors' processing: Quality scores were absent from the junction-only immunoSEQ sequences, so filtering differed. The data were produced by immunoSEQ multiplex PCR, yet TCRdb's version contains in-frame clones alone and is incomplete. That table furnishes V, J and clone size, whereas the DNA furnished D and trimming. This table holds hundreds of thousands of clones, about 96% found once. V and J are TRBV19 and TRBJ2-2; tentatively, D is TRBD1 (5 bases). Input material: naive CD8+ T cells sorted from blood. This TCR came from a woman aged 30 to 39 in good health. For the CDR3, the DNA is TGTGCCAGTAGTATGATCCAGGGTGGAGGGGAGCTGTTTTTT. Amino acid sequence: CASSMIQGGGELFF.